A selection of T cell receptor beta chains follows, all from one sample in a study of blood T cell repertoires in COVID-19. The protocol was immunoSEQ multiplex PCR, while the TCRdb copy is restricted to in-frame clones and leaves out a portion. The repertoire has about 290,000 clones, roughly 91% of them found once; the top ten carry 11%. Input material: peripheral blood. These receptors originate from a woman in her 30s with COVID-19, enrolled during active disease. The CDR3 runs from the conserved cysteine through the conserved F or W. A D gene is named only where the DNA matches it firmly. A clone size is listed for some rows: how often the clone was seen (once, few, many), or a class if it is expanded.

d_call	clone_size	v_call	j_call	cdr3_nt	cdr3_aa
TRBD1	-	TRBV3-1/TRBV3-2	TRBJ2-7	TGTGCCAGCAGCCTCAGGACAGGGGTCTACGAGCAGTACTTC	CASSLRTGVYEQYF
TRBD1	once	TRBV2	TRBJ1-1	TGTGCCAGCAGTGATCCAACAGGGGGCATGAACACTGAAGCTTTCTTT	CASSDPTGGMNTEAFF
TRBD1	-	TRBV19	TRBJ1-5	TGTGCCAGTAAAGAGGACAGGGATTCTCAGCCCCAGCATTTT	CASKEDRDSQPQHF
-	-	TRBV7-2	TRBJ1-5	TGTGCCAGCAGCCCTCGAGACACCAACCCCCAGCATTTT	CASSPRDTNPQHF
-	-	TRBV5-1	TRBJ1-1	TGCGCCAGCAGCTTGGACCCAGCGTGGGACACTGAAGCTTTCTTT	CASSLDPAWDTEAFF
-	-	TRBV7-8	TRBJ1-2	TGTGCCAGCAGTCGACAGCGCGACCCTTCCTATGGCTACACCTTC	CASSRQRDPSYGYTF
TRBD1	-	TRBV5-1	TRBJ1-6	TGCGCCAGCAGCTCGACAGGGGGTATCTATAATTCACCCCTCCACTTT	CASSSTGGIYNSPLHF
-	-	TRBV6-1	TRBJ1-2	TGTGCCAGCAGTGAATTTCCCTCTAACTATGGCTACACCTTC	CASSEFPSNYGYTF
TRBD1	-	TRBV2	TRBJ2-5	TGTGCCAGCGCAGGACAGGGAGGTGCGGAGACCCAGTACTTC	CASAGQGGAETQYF
-	-	TRBV7-9	TRBJ1-2	TGTGCCAGCCAAATGCCCCTAGCCCCACCGGGCTATGGCTACACCTTC	CASQMPLAPPGYGYTF
TRBD1	once	TRBV6-5	TRBJ1-5	TGTGCCAGCAGTTCCGGGACAGGGGCGGCCCAGCCCCAGCATTTT	CASSSGTGAAQPQHF
-	-	TRBV6-1	TRBJ1-5	TGTGCCAGCAGTGAAAAAAACAGAATCAATCAGCCCCAGCATTTT	CASSEKNRINQPQHF
-	-	TRBV10-3	TRBJ1-1	TGTGCCATCAGCCCTGAGGTAGGAGGGCACACTGAAGCTTTCTTT	CAISPEVGGHTEAFF
TRBD1	-	TRBV5-1	TRBJ1-1	TGCGCCAGCAGTCCCGGGACAGGGGGCTGGGACACTGAAGCTTTCTTT	CASSPGTGGWDTEAFF
-	-	TRBV2	TRBJ2-7	TGTGCCAGCTCGGAGAACTACGAGCAGTACTTC	CASSENYEQYF
-	-	TRBV11-1	TRBJ2-1	TGTGCCAGCACGAACGGACAGACTTACAATGAGCAGTTCTTC	CASTNGQTYNEQFF
-	once	TRBV10-3	TRBJ1-1	TGTGCCATCAGTGAGACCAGGGAAGCTTTCTTT	CAISETREAFF
TRBD2	-	TRBV7-2	TRBJ2-3	TGTGCCAGCAGTCTGACTAGCGGAGATACGCAGTATTTT	CASSLTSGDTQYF
-	-	TRBV12-5	TRBJ1-4	TGTGCTAGTGGTTTGCCCAGAGTGGGACACAAAGAAAAACTGTTTTTT	CASGLPRVGHKEKLFF
-	-	TRBV21-1	TRBJ1-6	TGTGCCAGCAGCAAAGTTTCCTGGGGCAGGGCCAATTCACCCCTCCACTTT	CASSKVSWGRANSPLHF
-	once	TRBV6-5	TRBJ2-1	TGTGCCAGCAGTTACTCGGAGAGGGAGCAGTTCTTC	CASSYSEREQFF
-	-	TRBV5-4	TRBJ2-2	TGTGCCAGCAGCCGCCCGGGGGGCAGAGACACCGGGGAGCTGTTTTTT	CASSRPGGRDTGELFF
-	-	TRBV5-4	TRBJ2-1	TGTGCCAGCAGTGCAGGGTCCTCGAGGAAGGAGCAGTTCTTC	CASSAGSSRKEQFF
TRBD2	-	TRBV9	TRBJ2-7	TGTGCCAGCAGCGTGACTAGCGGGGCCTCCTACGAGCAGTACTTC	CASSVTSGASYEQYF
TRBD1	-	TRBV7-2	TRBJ2-7	TGTGCCAGCAGCCCCAGCCGCCGGGACAGCACCTACGAGCAGTACTTC	CASSPSRRDSTYEQYF
-	once	TRBV2	TRBJ2-4	TGTGCCATTGGGGGATGGGGGGACATTCAGTACTTC	CAIGGWGDIQYF
-	-	TRBV6-5	TRBJ1-5	TGTGCCAGCAGTTCAGTTTTTAATCAGCCCCAGCATTTT	CASSSVFNQPQHF
-	-	TRBV5-1	TRBJ1-6	TGCGCCAGCACCCCGCGGGGGAGGGGGAATTCACCCCTCCACTTT	CASTPRGRGNSPLHF
-	-	TRBV5-6	TRBJ1-5	TGTGCCAGCAGCTCGGGCGGAGGTATTTGGACTGGACAGCCCCAGCATTTT	CASSSGGGIWTGQPQHF